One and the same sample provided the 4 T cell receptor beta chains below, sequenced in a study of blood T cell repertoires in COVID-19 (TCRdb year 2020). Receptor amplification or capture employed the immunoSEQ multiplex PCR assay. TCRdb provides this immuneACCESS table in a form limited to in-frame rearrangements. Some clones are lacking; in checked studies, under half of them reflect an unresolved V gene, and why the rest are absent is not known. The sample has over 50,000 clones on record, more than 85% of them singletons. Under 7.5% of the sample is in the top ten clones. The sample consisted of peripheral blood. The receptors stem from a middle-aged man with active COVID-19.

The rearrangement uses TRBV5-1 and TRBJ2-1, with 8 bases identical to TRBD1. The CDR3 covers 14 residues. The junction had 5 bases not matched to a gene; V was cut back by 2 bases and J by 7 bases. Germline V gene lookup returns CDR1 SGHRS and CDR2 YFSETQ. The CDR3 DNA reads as TGCGCCAGCAGCTTCGGACAGGGAACGAATGAGCAGTTCTTC. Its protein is CASSFGQGTNEQFF.

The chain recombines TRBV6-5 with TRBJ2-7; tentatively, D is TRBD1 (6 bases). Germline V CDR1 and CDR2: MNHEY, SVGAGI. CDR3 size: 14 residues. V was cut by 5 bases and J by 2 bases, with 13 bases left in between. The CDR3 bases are TGTGCCAGCAGTCGGACAGCTAAAACCTACGAGCAGTACTTC. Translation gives CASSRTAKTYEQYF.

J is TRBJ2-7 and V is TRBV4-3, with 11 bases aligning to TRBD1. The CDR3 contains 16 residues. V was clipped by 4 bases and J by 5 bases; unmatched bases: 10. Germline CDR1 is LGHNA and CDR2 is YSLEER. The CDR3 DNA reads TGCGCCAGCAGCCGTAGGACAGGGGGCGCGTCCAACGAGCAGTACTTC. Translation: CASSRRTGGASNEQYF.

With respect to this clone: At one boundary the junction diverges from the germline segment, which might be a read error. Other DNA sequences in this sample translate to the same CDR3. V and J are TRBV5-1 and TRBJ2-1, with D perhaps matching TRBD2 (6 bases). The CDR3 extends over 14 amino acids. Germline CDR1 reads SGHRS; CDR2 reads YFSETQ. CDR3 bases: TGTGCCAGCGCCATGGAGGGTACGGGCAATGAGCAGTTCTTC. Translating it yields CASAMEGTGNEQFF.